This T cell receptor beta chain emerged from a study of T-cell memory formation after mild COVID-19. TCRdb passed the 5' RACE reads through MiXCR, listing each CDR3 protein once. The repertoire has around 200,000 distinct CDR3 sequences, about a fifth of them found once; the top ten carry around 23%. CDR1 and CDR2 (germline): SGDLS, YYNGEE. The length of the CDR3 is 17 residues. V gave up 5 bases and J gave up 4 bases, with 23 bases separating them. Findings and caveats of the study: In pre-infection memory, a portion of responding clones appeared, which suggested that cross-reactive memory joined.

As for this clonotype: What it binds is unknown.

The J gene is TRBJ2-3, the V gene TRBV9; D possibly corresponds to TRBD2 (5 bases). The sample consisted of PBMCs or a T cell subset sorted from them (not recorded which). The TCR originated in an adult woman who had mild COVID-19 (a few samples of this study predate the infection). Cell type and time point are not known. This CDR3 reads CASSEEPGTLPSDTQYF. Written as DNA, the CDR3 is TGTGCCAGCAGTGAGGAGCCGGGAACCCTACCTTCAGATACGCAGTATTTT.